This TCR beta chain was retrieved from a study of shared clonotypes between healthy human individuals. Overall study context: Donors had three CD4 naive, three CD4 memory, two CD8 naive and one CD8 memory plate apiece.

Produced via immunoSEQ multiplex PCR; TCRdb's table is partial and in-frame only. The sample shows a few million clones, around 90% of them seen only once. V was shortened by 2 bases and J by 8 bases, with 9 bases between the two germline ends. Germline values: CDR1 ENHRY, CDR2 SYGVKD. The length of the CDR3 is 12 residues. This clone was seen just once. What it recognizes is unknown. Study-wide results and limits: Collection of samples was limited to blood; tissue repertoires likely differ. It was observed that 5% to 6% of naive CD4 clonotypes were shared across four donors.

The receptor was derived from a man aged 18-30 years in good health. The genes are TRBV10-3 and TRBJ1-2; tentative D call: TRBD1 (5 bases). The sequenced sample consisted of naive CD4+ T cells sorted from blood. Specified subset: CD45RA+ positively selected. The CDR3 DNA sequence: TGTGCCATCAGTGAGACAGGAGAAGGCTACACCTTC. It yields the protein CAISETGEGYTF.